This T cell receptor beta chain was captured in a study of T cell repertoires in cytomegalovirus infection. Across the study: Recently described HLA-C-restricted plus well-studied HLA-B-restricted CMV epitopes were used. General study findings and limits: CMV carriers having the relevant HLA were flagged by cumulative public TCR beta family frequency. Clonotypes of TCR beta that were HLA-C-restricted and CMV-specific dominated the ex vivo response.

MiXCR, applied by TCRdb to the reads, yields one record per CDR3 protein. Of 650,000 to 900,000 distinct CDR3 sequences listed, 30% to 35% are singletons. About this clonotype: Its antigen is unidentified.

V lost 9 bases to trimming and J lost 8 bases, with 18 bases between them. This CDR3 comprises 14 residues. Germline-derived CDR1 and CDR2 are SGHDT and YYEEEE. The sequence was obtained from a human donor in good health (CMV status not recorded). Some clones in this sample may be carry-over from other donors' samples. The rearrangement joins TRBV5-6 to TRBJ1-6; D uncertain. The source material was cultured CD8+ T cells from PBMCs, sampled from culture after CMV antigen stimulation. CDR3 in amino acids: CATTDGRKYSPLHF. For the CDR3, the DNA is TGTGCCACCACCGACGGCCGAAAATATTCACCCCTCCACTTT.